This T cell receptor beta chain was captured by sequencing in a study of shared clonotypes between healthy human individuals. Produced via immunoSEQ multiplex PCR; TCRdb's table is partial and in-frame only. Here the sample spans some 800,000 clones, 92% being singletons. Naive CD8 isolation took CD45RO-negative cells positively selected for CCR7 and excluded terminally differentiated effector memory CD45RA+ cells. The study, taken as a whole, reports: Among the subsets, naive ones generally showed larger estimated richness than memory ones. The generation probabilities recorded for non-shared clonotypes fell below those of clonotypes shared by all four donors. Naive CD4 clonotypes overlapped across a handful of donors at roughly 5.1%. Sharing of clonotypes among donors was expected to vary with sequencing depth.

Concerning this clone itself: Its target is unknown.

This clonotype originated in a young man in good health. The sequenced sample consisted of naive CD8+ T cells sorted from blood.

CDR3 region: CASSDSSLGEQFF. The DNA for the CDR3 is TGTGCCAGCAGTGACTCTAGTTTAGGTGAGCAGTTCTTC. J is TRBJ2-1 and V is TRBV6-4; no reliable D call. This CDR3 contains 13 residues. Germline CDR1 and CDR2: MRHNA and SNTAGT. V was shortened by 0 bases and J by 9 bases, with 9 bases between the two germline ends.